Listed below are T cell receptor beta chains from one sample, sequenced in a study of PD-L1 blockade in urothelial cancer. The table came from immunoSEQ multiplex PCR; TCRdb's copy has only in-frame clones and leaves some out. The sample shows around 53,000 clones, about 85% of them seen only once. This material consisted of PBMCs, taken around atezolizumab (anti-PD-L1) treatment. Receptor source: a man in his fifties or sixties with urothelial cancer. The conserved cysteine and the conserved F or W are not part of the CDR3 here. Each record gives: clone size, V gene, CDR3 length, J gene, CDR3 protein. For some rows the clone size is stated as once, few or many, or as a class when expanded; others skip it.

>.|TRBV7-6|15|TRBJ2-3
ASSRTAGGTSTDTQY
>.|TRBV30|11|TRBJ2-3
AWRTVSTDTQY
>.|TRBV29-1|11|TRBJ1-2
SVEGGQSRGYT
>.|TRBV6-1|8|TRBJ2-5
ASTEETQY
>.|TRBV4-1|14|TRBJ1-5
ASSQDNFGVRQPQH
>once|TRBV5-8|12|TRBJ1-2
ASSLAGVLYGYT
>.|TRBV19|15|TRBJ2-2
ASSPQAVLVVTGELF
>.|TRBV19|14|TRBJ2-5
ASNRLSGRAGETQY
>.|TRBV11-3|15|TRBJ2-2
ASSLDGTSGNTGELF
>.|TRBV7-8|11|TRBJ2-3
ASSSGDSDTQY
>.|TRBV30|11|TRBJ1-5
AWRQEWDQPQH
>.|TRBV6-5|11|TRBJ2-7
ASSDGFGTKQY
>.|TRBV6-6|13|TRBJ1-2
ASHLNLQGGNGYT
>.|TRBV11-3|12|TRBJ2-1
ASSLDRKYNEQF
>.|TRBV4-2|14|TRBJ2-1
ASSSIERGDYNEQF
>few|TRBV10-1|13|TRBJ1-2
ASSSDREANYGYT
>.|TRBV7-6|14|TRBJ2-1
ASSLGSGSSYNEQF
>.|TRBV27|13|TRBJ2-1
ASHSGRSSYNEQF
>.|TRBV7-6|15|TRBJ1-6
ASSLASGQTNNSPLH
>.|TRBV10-2|15|TRBJ1-1
ASTDGAGAHVYREAF
>.|TRBV19|13|TRBJ2-2
ASSTPTGGTGELF
>.|TRBV2|12|TRBJ2-7
ASSDGQTSYEQY
>.|TRBV30|9|TRBJ1-2
AWTFRGGYT
>.|TRBV19|12|TRBJ2-3
ASRSSTRTDTQY
>.|TRBV6-1|13|TRBJ1-3
ASNRQASSGNTIY
>once|TRBV2|13|TRBJ2-7
ASRPIRLQGHEQY
>few|TRBV7-9|11|TRBJ2-7
ASSLVTNYEQY
>few|TRBV6-5|13|TRBJ2-3
ASSMGTGLADTQY
>.|TRBV19|13|TRBJ2-5
ASSTGLAGVETQY
>.|TRBV28|13|TRBJ2-2
ASSPSSGLTGELF
>.|TRBV30|9|TRBJ1-1
AWGRRSEAF
>.|TRBV2|14|TRBJ2-6
ASSEWKRSGANVLT
>.|TRBV6-1|13|TRBJ1-3
ASSVVGDSGNTIY
>once|TRBV6-1|12|TRBJ2-6
ASSLQGGANVLT
>.|TRBV5-1|13|TRBJ2-1
ASSLGQGAYNEQF
>.|TRBV30|10|TRBJ1-6
VQRQGLAPLH
>.|TRBV7-8|14|TRBJ2-3
ASSSPAREGTDTQY
>.|TRBV29-1|12|TRBJ2-7
SVAASVSSYEQY
>.|TRBV19|13|TRBJ1-5
ASSSRQGPNQPQH